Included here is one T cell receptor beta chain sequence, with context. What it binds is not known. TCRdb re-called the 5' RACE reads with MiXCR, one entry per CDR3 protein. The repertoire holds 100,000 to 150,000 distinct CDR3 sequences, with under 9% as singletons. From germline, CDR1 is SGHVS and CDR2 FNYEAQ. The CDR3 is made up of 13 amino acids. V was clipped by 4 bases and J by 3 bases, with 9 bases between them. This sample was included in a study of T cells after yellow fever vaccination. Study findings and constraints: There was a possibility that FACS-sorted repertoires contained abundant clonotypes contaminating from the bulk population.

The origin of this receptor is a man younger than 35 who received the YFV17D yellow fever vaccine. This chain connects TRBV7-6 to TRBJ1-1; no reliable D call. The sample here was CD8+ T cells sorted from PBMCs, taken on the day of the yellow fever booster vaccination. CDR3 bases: TGTGCCAGCAGCTCATATAGGGACACTGAAGCTTTCTTT. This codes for CASSSYRDTEAFF. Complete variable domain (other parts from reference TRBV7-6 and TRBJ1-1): GAGVSQSPRYKVTKRGQDVALRCDPISGHVSLYWYRQALGQGPEFLTYFNYEAQQDKSGLPNDRFSAERPEGSISTLTIQRTEQRDSAMYRCASSSYRDTEAFFGQGTRLTVV.